The next 14 T cell receptor beta chains were all read from a single sample in a study of neurological immune-mediated disorders. TCRdb fed the 5' RACE reads into MiXCR, producing one record per CDR3 protein. The sample records more than 45,000 distinct CDR3 sequences, approximately 4.1% being singletons. Specimen: PBMCs. These receptors were taken from a man aged 50-59 years with multiple sclerosis.

This clonotype was observed many times. The CDR3 reads CAIQRTNSDNEQFF. CDR3 bases: TGTGCCATCCAAAGAACGAACAGCGACAATGAGCAGTTCTTC. J is TRBJ2-1 and V is TRBV10-3; unclear D gene. CDR3 size: 14 residues. Trimming stripped 8 bases from V and 5 bases from J, with 16 bases between. The V gene's germline CDR1 is ENHRY and CDR2 SYGVKD.

This clonotype appeared many times. One end of the junction is discordant with germline, which a read error may explain. The rearrangement uses TRBV27 and TRBJ1-5; D perhaps matches TRBD1 (6 bases). This CDR3 is 14 amino acids long. Germline CDR1 MNHEY, CDR2 SMNVEV (reference sequence). CDR3: CASRGTGLNQPQNF. The CDR3 nucleotides read TGTGCCAGCAGGGGTACAGGGTTGAATCAGCCCCAGAATTTT.

With regard to this clonotype: This may be a read error, as it is one base from a much larger clone. The chain combines TRBV29-1 with TRBJ1-3; 8 bases are a match to TRBD1. CDR1 and CDR2 from the germline V gene are SQVTM and ANQGSEA. This CDR3 spans 14 amino acids. The CDR3 coding sequence is TGCAGCGTCATGACAGGGGCGGAGGGAAAAACCATATATTTT. It yields the protein CSVMTGAEGKTIYF.

This clonotype was seen only a few times. This chain connects TRBV5-1 to TRBJ2-3; D is ambiguous. The CDR3 length is 14 residues. Deletions cut 0 bases from V and 6 bases from J, with 11 bases between. Germline lookup yields CDR1 SGHRS and CDR2 YFSETQ. The CDR3: CASSLGPGSDTQYF. CDR3 DNA sequence: TGCGCCAGCAGCTTGGGTCCGGGTTCCGATACGCAGTATTTT.

In this sample, this clonotype turned up many times. V and J are TRBV5-1 and TRBJ2-7; 12 positions agree with TRBD2. The trim removed 4 bases at V and 7 bases at J, leaving 3 bases unmatched. The length of the CDR3 is 13 residues. The V gene's germline CDR1 is SGHRS and CDR2 YFSETQ. CDR3 loop: CASSLLAGGEQYF. In DNA form, the CDR3 reads TGCGCCAGCAGCCTCCTAGCGGGAGGGGAGCAGTACTTC.

This clonotype has a count of ten or more. The chain has TRBV18 and TRBJ2-3, with 8 positions matching TRBD1. CDR3 length: 15 amino acids. Trimming took 3 bases from V and 9 from J; bases not matched to a gene: 11. Germline V gene data show CDR1 as KGHSH and CDR2 as LQKENI. CDR3 residues: CASSPGQGRESTQYF. The DNA for the CDR3 is TGTGCCAGCTCACCCGGACAGGGAAGGGAGTCGACGCAGTATTTT.

This clonotype came up many times. The chain uses TRBV6-5 and TRBJ2-3, with 11 positions matching TRBD2. The germline CDR1 and CDR2 sequences are MNHEY and SVGAGI. With 7 bases clipped from V and 2 bases from J, the junction kept 8 bases outside the gene matches. This CDR3 contains 16 residues. CDR3 sequence (DNA): TGTGCCAGCACCCGCCTAGCGGGGGGCGACACAGATACGCAGTATTTT. Protein: CASTRLAGGDTDTQYF.

This clonotype showed up just a few times. The CDR3 sequence: CASSQTKNTEAFF. Here the CDR3 DNA reads TGTGCCAGCAGCCAGACTAAAAACACTGAAGCTTTCTTT. This chain connects TRBV14 to TRBJ1-1; D not certain. Per the germline V gene, CDR1 is SGHDN and CDR2 is FVKESK. The CDR3 has 13 residues. V lost 3 bases and J 2 bases, leaving 7 bases between the germline ends.

This clonotype has a count of ten or more. The chain combines TRBV2 with TRBJ1-4; D is perhaps TRBD1 (6 bases). This CDR3 is built from 14 residues. Germline assignment: CDR1 SNHLY and CDR2 FYNNEI. V was shortened by 7 bases and J by 5 bases, with 14 bases between the two germline ends. CDR3 sequence: CASNIRGPNEKLFF. CDR3 DNA: TGTGCCAGCAACATTCGGGGGCCCAATGAAAAACTGTTTTTT.

Many counts were recorded for this clonotype. The chain joins TRBV12-5 to TRBJ1-4; the match to TRBD1 covers 7 bases. CDR3 length equals 23 residues. V dropped 3 bases and J dropped 5; count of bases not matched to a gene: 30. Germline loops: CDR1 LGHNT, CDR2 FRNRAP. The CDR3 region is CASGFISPSSLLQGPRGNEKLFF. In nucleotides, the CDR3 is TGTGCTAGTGGTTTCATCTCCCCCTCCTCCCTACTACAGGGGCCGAGGGGGAATGAAAAACTGTTTTTT.

A word on this clonotype: An end of the junction does not agree with germline; a read error may underlie this. The gene calls are TRBV20-1 and TRBJ1-5; TRBD1 is a possible D gene (5 bases). This CDR3 region has 12 residues. Per germline, CDR1 DFQATT and CDR2 SNEGSKA (reference sequence). The CDR3 loop reads CSQGVGNQPQNF. CDR3 DNA: TGCAGTCAGGGCGTGGGCAATCAGCCCCAGAATTTT.

The V call is TRBV5-1, the J call TRBJ2-7; either TRBD1 or TRBD2 may fit D (5 bases each). The CDR3 is made up of 16 amino acids. Germline V gene sequence: CDR1 SGHRS, CDR2 YFSETQ. V lost 3 bases and J 0 bases, leaving 16 bases between the germline ends. CDR3 loop: CASSWGGGTTSYEQYF. CDR3 bases: TGCGCCAGCAGCTGGGGTGGGGGTACCACCTCCTACGAGCAGTACTTC.

This clonotype occurred a few times. The chain has TRBV27 and TRBJ2-7, with TRBD2 as a possible D gene (7 bases). V lost 6 bases to trimming and J lost 7 bases, with 19 bases between them. Per the germline V gene, CDR1 is MNHEY and CDR2 is SMNVEV (reference sequence). The CDR3 contains 14 residues. CDR3 region: CASSLAEGGDEQYF. CDR3 DNA: TGTGCCAGCAGCCTGGCGGAGGGGGGGGATGAGCAGTACTTC.

This clonotype was recorded at least ten times. The chain uses TRBV5-1 and TRBJ1-2; tentative D call: TRBD1 (5 bases). Germline assignment: CDR1 SGHRS and CDR2 YFSETQ. Trimming shortened V by 0 bases and J by 7 bases, and 10 bases separated the two germline ends. The CDR3 is made up of 13 amino acids. The CDR3 DNA sequence: TGCGCCAGCAGCTTGGACCCAGGGACTGGCTACACCTTC. Amino acids: CASSLDPGTGYTF.